The 24 T cell receptor beta chains given below trace back to one sample, sequenced in a study of cytomegalovirus exposure and HLA in healthy donors (dated by TCRdb to about 2017). The library came from the immunoSEQ multiplex PCR assay. For the multiplex PCR, a mixture combining 60 forward primers for TCR Vbeta segments and 13 reverse primers for TCR Jbeta segments was used. TCRdb mirrors the immuneACCESS table, restricted to in-frame sequences. Some clones are absent from its copies; in checked studies, under half trace to an unresolved V gene, and the reason for the others is unknown. This sample is represented by 100,000 to 150,000 clones; approximately 79% of them were singletons. The ten largest account for more than 3% of the sample. The sequenced sample consisted of PBMCs. The receptors here all came from a man aged 25-45 years in good health and CMV-seronegative.

This clone has only one observation. The chain links TRBV19 to TRBJ2-7; TRBD2 might be the D (5 bases). This CDR3 comprises 15 residues. V lost 3 bases and J lost 2, with 14 bases in between. Germline CDR1 and CDR2: LNHDA and SQIVND (reference sequence). As DNA, the CDR3 is TGTGCCAGTAGTATTGGGAGCAGTTACCCCTACGAGCAGTACTTC. It yields the protein CASSIGSSYPYEQYF.

The gene calls are TRBV18 and TRBJ1-1, with a weak D call TRBD1 (6 bases). Per the germline V gene, CDR1 is KGHSH and CDR2 is LQKENI. The V gene lost 4 bases and the J gene lost 4 bases, with 22 bases spanning the gap. CDR3 size: 17 residues. For the CDR3, the DNA is TGTGCCAGCTCACGAAACAGGGATGCCCTTCTCAGCACTGAAGCTTTCTTT. Translation: CASSRNRDALLSTEAFF. Full variable domain (missing parts from reference TRBV18 and TRBJ1-1): NAGVMQNPRHLVRRRGQEARLRCSPMKGHSHVYWYRQLPEEGLKFMVYLQKENIIDESGMPKERFSAEFPKEGPSILRIQQVVRGDSAAYFCASSRNRDALLSTEAFFGQGTRLTVV.

This sequence joins TRBV7-2 and TRBJ1-2; possible D gene TRBD1, 5 bases. There are 15 residues in the CDR3. Looked up from germline, CDR1 is SGHTA and CDR2 is FQGNSA. V lost 3 bases and J lost 2, with 13 bases in between. CDR3 DNA sequence: TGTGCCAGCAGCTTGGGGCCAGGGTCCAACTATGGCTACACCTTC. Translated: CASSLGPGSNYGYTF.

This chain's CDR3 is CAWSYRNSGNTIYF. As DNA, the CDR3 is TGTGCCTGGAGTTACAGGAATTCTGGAAACACCATATATTTT. The chain combines TRBV30 with TRBJ1-3, with D tentatively TRBD1 (5 bases). V lost 2 bases, J lost 1 base, and 9 bases lay in between. Germline CDR1 is GTSNPN and CDR2 is SVGIG (reference sequence). There are 14 residues in the CDR3.

This clone was seen just once. The chain combines TRBV5-4 with TRBJ2-6; the match to TRBD1 covers 9 bases. This CDR3 region has 17 residues. V dropped 1 base and J dropped 2; count of bases not matched to a gene: 4. CDR1 SGHNT and CDR2 YYREEE come from the germline V gene (reference sequence). The CDR3 coding sequence is TGTGCCAGCAGCTTGAGGCGGACAGGGGCTGGGGCCAACGTCCTGACTTTC. Its protein product is CASSLRRTGAGANVLTF.

The chain uses TRBV6-5 and TRBJ2-5; 7 bases match TRBD1. Germline trimming cut 0 bases from V and 3 bases from J; bases unmatched to any gene: 7. This CDR3 spans 16 amino acids. Germline values: CDR1 MNHEY, CDR2 SVGAGI. CDR3 in DNA: TGTGCCAGCAGTTACTCGGCCGGGACAGCTGAAGAGACCCAGTACTTC. Amino acid sequence: CASSYSAGTAEETQYF.

The chain recombines TRBV27 with TRBJ2-1; D is perhaps TRBD2 (5 bases). The CDR3 length is 17 residues. Germline values: CDR1 MNHEY, CDR2 SMNVEV (reference sequence). The V end lost 6 bases, the J end lost 4 bases, and 22 bases lay between the germline ends. The CDR3 loop reads CASSPDSLSIPYNEQFF. The CDR3 coding sequence is TGTGCCAGCAGCCCGGACTCTCTTTCTATACCTTACAATGAGCAGTTCTTC.

This clone was counted a few times. V gene TRBV5-1 combines with J gene TRBJ2-5; a weak D match, TRBD1 (6 bases). There are 15 residues in the CDR3. CDR1 and CDR2 (germline): SGHRS, YFSETQ. Trimming removed 7 bases at V and 4 bases at J, with 20 bases between. The CDR3 region has the DNA TGCGCCAGCGTCGACACACAGGGTTCGGGAGAGACCCAGTACTTC. Translated: CASVDTQGSGETQYF.

The chain couples TRBV11-2 to TRBJ2-7; 7 positions match TRBD1. The germline V gene has CDR1 SGHAT and CDR2 FQNNGV. After removal of 1 base from V and 3 bases from J, the junction contained 6 bases not matched to a gene. The CDR3 spans 15 residues. The CDR3 loop is CASSLGTGVYYEQYF. DNA of the CDR3: TGTGCCAGCAGCTTAGGTACAGGGGTATACTACGAGCAGTACTTC.

V usage is TRBV6-5 and J usage is TRBJ1-1, with TRBD1 identical over 8 bases. The CDR3 is 15 amino acids. CDR1 and CDR2 (germline): MNHEY, SVGAGI. V shed 4 bases and J 5 bases; nucleotides not matched to a gene: 9. The CDR3 DNA sequence: TGTGCCAGCAGTTTAGCGGACAGGGTAGGAACTGAAGCTTTCTTT. Amino acid sequence: CASSLADRVGTEAFF.

The chain links TRBV5-5 to TRBJ1-5, with 10 bases fitting TRBD1. This CDR3 is built from 16 residues. The ends lost 0 bases at V and 6 bases at J; junction bases unmatched: 6. Germline assignment: CDR1 SGHKS and CDR2 YYEKEE (reference sequence). CDR3 nucleotides: TGTGCCAGCAGCTTGGAAGGGACAGGGGTGAGTCAGCCCCAGCATTTT. This translates into CASSLEGTGVSQPQHF.

Only one count was recorded for this clone. The chain recombines TRBV11-2 with TRBJ1-3; 9 bases fit TRBD1. CDR3 length: 16 amino acids. The trim removed 3 bases at V and 0 bases at J, leaving 3 bases unmatched. Germline values: CDR1 SGHAT, CDR2 FQNNGV. CDR3 sequence reads: CASSFGTGSSGNTIYF. The CDR3 DNA follows: TGTGCCAGCAGCTTTGGGACAGGGAGCTCTGGAAACACCATATATTTT.

This clone came up a few times. The chain couples TRBV7-9 to TRBJ2-2; no clear D. The CDR3 sequence is 13 residues long. The V end lost 1 base, the J end lost 7 bases, and 7 bases lay between the germline ends. In germline, CDR1 is SEHNR, CDR2 FQNEAQ (reference sequence). CDR3 loop: CASSLGPSGELFF. For the CDR3, the DNA is TGTGCCAGCAGCTTAGGGCCAAGCGGGGAGCTGTTTTTT.

The rearrangement uses TRBV6-5 and TRBJ1-3, with D uncertain. Deletions cut 6 bases from V and 2 bases from J, with 14 bases between. The CDR3 is made up of 15 amino acids. Germline V gene lookup returns CDR1 MNHEY and CDR2 SVGAGI. The CDR3 here is CASSLVFGAGNTIYF. In DNA, the CDR3 is TGTGCCAGCAGCCTCGTCTTCGGGGCTGGAAACACCATATATTTT.

This chain joins TRBV7-3 and TRBJ2-5; 10 bases match TRBD2. The germline CDR1 and CDR2 sequences are SGHTA and FQGTGA. Trimming took 0 bases from V and 5 from J; bases not matched to a gene: 0. The CDR3 sequence is 14 residues long. CDR3 residues: CASSLTSGGETQYF. CDR3 in DNA: TGTGCCAGCAGCTTAACTAGCGGGGGGGAGACCCAGTACTTC.

J is TRBJ2-5 and V is TRBV9; 9 bases match TRBD2. This CDR3 contains 16 residues. Per germline, CDR1 SGDLS and CDR2 YYNGEE. The V segment lost 4 bases and the J segment 3 bases; nucleotides outside the gene matches: 10. In DNA, the CDR3 is TGTGCCAGCAGCCTACCTCGCTTAGCGGGGGAAGAGACCCAGTACTTC. It encodes CASSLPRLAGEETQYF.

Only one count was recorded for this clone. This chain joins TRBV13 and TRBJ1-1; TRBD1 matches at 7 bases. Trimming took 5 bases from V and 6 from J; bases not matched to a gene: 15. The CDR3 totals 16 residues. The germline V gene encodes CDR1 PRHDT and CDR2 FYEKMQ (reference sequence). CDR3 coding DNA: TGTGCCAGCAGCGCCATCCCCGACAGGGATTCGGCTGAAGCTTTCTTT. Protein: CASSAIPDRDSAEAFF.

This clone has just a few counts. The chain recombines TRBV7-8 with TRBJ2-3; TRBD2 matches at 9 bases. The CDR3 length is 19 residues. V gave up 1 base and J gave up 0 bases; unmatched junction bases: 11. Germline CDR1 and CDR2: SGHVS and FQNEAQ. CDR3 residues: CASSLDLVASGGSTDTQYF. The CDR3, as DNA: TGTGCCAGCAGCTTAGATCTGGTTGCGAGCGGGGGGAGCACAGATACGCAGTATTTT.

The V and J genes are TRBV29-1 and TRBJ2-3; tentative D call: TRBD1 (5 bases). V dropped 8 bases and J dropped 3 bases, with 9 bases sitting between them. The CDR3 loop spans 11 amino acids. Germline assignment: CDR1 SQVTM and CDR2 ANQGSEA. The CDR3 region is CSSTGTDTQYF. CDR3 DNA sequence: TGCAGCTCTACAGGAACAGATACGCAGTATTTT.

The chain carries TRBV28 and TRBJ1-2; no firm D call. Germline V gene sequence: CDR1 MDHEN, CDR2 SYDVKM. There are 12 residues in the CDR3. Trimming shortened V by 5 bases and J by 2 bases, and 6 bases separated the two germline ends. The CDR3 region has the DNA TGTGCCAGCAGTGCGGGGAACTATGGCTACACCTTC. As protein: CASSAGNYGYTF.

This rearrangement joins TRBV7-5 to TRBJ1-4. TRBV7-5 is annotated as a pseudogene. The CDR3 sequence is 14 residues long. CDR3 sequence: CARSPRNGEEKLFF. The CDR3 DNA reads as TGTGCCAGAAGCCCGCGGAACGGAGAGGAAAAACTGTTTTTT.

This chain uses TRBV28 with TRBJ1-5, with 9 bases lining up with TRBD1. The CDR3 has 16 amino acids. Germline assignment: CDR1 MDHEN and CDR2 SYDVKM. V was clipped by 5 bases and J by 3 bases; unmatched bases: 8. For the CDR3, the DNA is TGTGCCAGCAGTGTCCGGGACAGGGTTAACAATCAGCCCCAGCATTTT. Translation gives CASSVRDRVNNQPQHF.

CDR3 nucleotides: TGCAGCGCCAGGACAGGGGGCCACGAGCAGTACTTC. This gives the protein CSARTGGHEQYF. The V and J genes are TRBV29-1 and TRBJ2-7; 11 bases fit TRBD1. The V gene end was trimmed by 7 bases and the J gene end by 5 bases; junction bases not matched to a gene: 4. This CDR3 is built from 12 residues. Germline V gives CDR1 SQVTM, CDR2 ANQGSEA.

The V call is TRBV11-2, the J call TRBJ2-2, with D tentatively TRBD2 (6 bases). Trimming took off 4 bases at V and 4 bases at J, with 13 bases between the two ends. CDR1 is SGHAT and CDR2 is FQNNGV in the germline V gene. The CDR3 length is 15 residues. The CDR3 region has the DNA TGTGCCAGCAGCTATTCCGGGGGTACCACCGGGGAGCTGTTTTTT. It is translated as CASSYSGGTTGELFF.